This passage covers 6 T cell receptor beta chains from one sample sequenced in a study of early T cells in non-severe SARS-CoV-2 infection. TCRdb analysed the 5' RACE reads with MiXCR anew, one entry per CDR3 protein. The table records around 52,000 distinct CDR3 sequences, about 12% of them present only once. The sample taken for sequencing was whole blood. The receptors were sampled from an adult who was a healthcare worker with PCR-confirmed SARS-CoV-2 infection or an uninfected control (not recorded which).

This clonotype came up a few times. V is TRBV13 and J is TRBJ2-3, with TRBD2 matching 12 bases. Germline CDR1 is PRHDT and CDR2 is FYEKMQ (reference sequence). The CDR3 has 16 residues. The J segment lost 0 bases and the V segment lost 5 bases, leaving 3 bases of the junction unmatched. CDR3 coding DNA: TGTGCCAGCAGCCCGGGGACTAGCGGGAGCACAGATACGCAGTATTTT. It yields the protein CASSPGTSGSTDTQYF.

As for this clonotype: One end of the junction does not line up with germline, which may come from a read error. This chain connects TRBV6-5 to TRBJ2-3, with TRBD2 matching 12 bases. The CDR3 totals 17 residues. Germline assignment: CDR1 MNHEY and CDR2 SVGAGI. CDR3 loop: CASSYSSGGAGSDTQYF. CDR3 sequence (DNA): TGTGCCAGCAGCTACTCTAGCGGGGGGGCCGGGTCAGATACGCAGTATTTT.

This clonotype was counted many times. V gene TRBV20-1 combines with J gene TRBJ1-5, with D perhaps matching TRBD1 (5 bases). This CDR3 is 15 amino acids long. Germline V CDR1 and CDR2: DFQATT, SNEGSKA (reference sequence). V lost 2 bases and J lost 4, with 15 bases in between. The CDR3 DNA is TGCAGTGCTAGAAAGGCGGGGGAGAAAAATCAGCCCCAGCATTTT. Amino acid sequence: CSARKAGEKNQPQHF.

Ten or more counts support this clonotype. The chain links TRBV6-1 to TRBJ2-2; D gene unclear. The CDR3 runs to 15 residues. Trimming cost V 5 bases and J 0 bases, with 10 bases left between them. Germline assignment: CDR1 MNHNS and CDR2 SASEGT. This CDR3 reads CASSTLDANTGELFF. DNA of the CDR3: TGTGCCAGCAGTACCCTTGACGCGAACACCGGGGAGCTGTTTTTT.

V is TRBV28 and J is TRBJ1-1; D might be TRBD1 (6 bases). Germline loops: CDR1 MDHEN, CDR2 SYDVKM. The CDR3 has 13 residues. V gave up 3 bases and J gave up 6 bases, with 11 bases separating them. CDR3 region: CASSLDSRAEAFF. CDR3 nucleotide sequence: TGTGCCAGCAGTTTGGACAGCCGGGCTGAAGCTTTCTTT.

This clonotype showed up many times. The chain combines TRBV18 with TRBJ1-2; D is perhaps TRBD1 (6 bases). V lost 6 bases and J 2 bases, leaving 13 bases between the germline ends. Germline loops: CDR1 KGHSH, CDR2 LQKENI. This CDR3 comprises 14 residues. CDR3 nucleotide sequence: TGTGCCAGCTCCCGGGGGGGGGCGAACTATGGCTACACCTTC. Protein: CASSRGGANYGYTF.